Listed below are T cell receptor beta chains from one sample, sequenced in a study of CD8 T cells in ankylosing spondylitis. TCRdb used MiXCR to reprocess the 5' RACE reads, holding one entry per CDR3 protein. The sample comprises approximately 400,000 distinct CDR3 sequences, 17% of which are singletons, and 1% rests with the top ten. The material sequenced was blood, either unsorted or a sorted T cell fraction (not recorded which). These receptors originate from a male donor with ankylosing spondylitis. Each CDR3 is given with its conserved first and last residue. Each record gives: J gene, D gene, CDR3 length, V gene, clone size, CDR3 protein, CDR3 DNA. A D gene is named only where the DNA matches it firmly. Some rows mark clone size as missing; the rest say once, few, many or name a class of expanded clone.

TRBJ1-3	NA	16	TRBV4-3	NA	CASSPSDQGPGNTIYF	TGCGCCAGCAGCCCCTCCGATCAGGGTCCTGGAAACACCATATATTTT
TRBJ1-5	NA	11	TRBV20-1	few	CSAKQVPKKHF	TGCAGTGCTAAACAAGTCCCTAAGAAGCATTTT
TRBJ2-1	TRBD2	15	TRBV7-8	many	CASSFQGLAGVEQFF	TGTGCCAGCAGCTTCCAGGGACTAGCGGGAGTCGAGCAGTTCTTC
TRBJ2-1	TRBD2	16	TRBV20-1	NA	CSAGGGAGSSYNEQFF	TGCAGTGCTGGCGGGGGGGCGGGGAGCTCCTACAATGAGCAGTTCTTC
TRBJ2-1	TRBD2	12	TRBV6-2/TRBV6-3	few	CASDPGGGRQFF	TGTGCCAGCGATCCTGGCGGGGGGAGACAGTTCTTC
TRBJ1-3	NA	13	TRBV7-6	NA	CASSPLRRDTIYF	TGTGCCAGCAGCCCCCTCAGGAGAGACACCATATATTTT
TRBJ1-1	NA	16	TRBV7-9	few	CASSLVDGRPAQEAFF	TGTGCCAGCAGCTTAGTGGATGGGCGCCCGGCGCAGGAAGCTTTCTTT
TRBJ2-3	TRBD1	15	TRBV6-1	NA	CASGSGQGTTDTQYF	TGTGCCAGCGGCTCGGGACAGGGGACCACAGATACGCAGTATTTT
TRBJ1-1	NA	13	TRBV20-1	few	CSARKSGNTEAFF	TGCAGTGCCCGGAAGTCAGGGAACACTGAAGCTTTCTTT
TRBJ2-7	NA	15	TRBV5-1	many	CASSNRLTPSYEQYF	TGCGCCAGCAGCAACCGACTAACCCCATCCTACGAGCAGTACTTC
TRBJ2-5	NA	14	TRBV2	NA	CASSEIGVQETQYF	TGTGCCAGCAGTGAAATAGGGGTCCAAGAGACCCAGTACTTC
TRBJ1-5	NA	14	TRBV27	once	CASSAGTINQPQHF	TGTGCCAGCAGTGCCGGCACAATCAATCAGCCCCAGCATTTT
TRBJ2-3	TRBD2	15	TRBV20-1	NA	CSARDRRGGTDTQYF	TGCAGTGCTAGAGATCGGCGGGGGGGCACAGATACGCAGTATTTT
TRBJ1-1	NA	15	TRBV5-5	NA	CASSLAGGLGSEAFF	TGTGCCAGCAGCTTGGCCGGGGGGCTCGGTAGTGAAGCTTTCTTT
TRBJ1-2	NA	14	TRBV20-1	NA	CSARDYRVSYGYTF	TGCAGTGCTAGAGATTACAGGGTGAGCTATGGCTACACCTTC
TRBJ1-1	NA	15	TRBV28	few	CASSTAGTKNTEAFF	TGTGCCAGCAGTACAGCTGGGACAAAGAACACTGAAGCTTTCTTT
TRBJ1-2	NA	14	TRBV12-3/TRBV12-4	few	CASSPGREKGGYTF	TGTGCCAGCAGTCCAGGCAGGGAGAAAGGTGGCTACACCTTC
TRBJ1-1	NA	11	TRBV15	few	CATRSGTLSFF	TGTGCCACCCGATCCGGGACATTATCTTTCTTT
TRBJ1-1	TRBD1	12	TRBV29-1	NA	CSVVAGGPEAFF	TGCAGCGTTGTCGCAGGGGGTCCTGAAGCTTTCTTT
TRBJ1-4	TRBD1	15	TRBV4-3	NA	CASSLARGRDEKLFF	TGCGCCAGCAGCCTGGCAAGGGGGCGTGATGAAAAACTGTTTTTT
TRBJ1-1	NA	16	TRBV11-2	few	CASSSNTPGMNTEAFF	TGTGCCAGCAGCTCCAACACCCCAGGAATGAACACTGAAGCTTTCTTT
TRBJ1-2	TRBD1	13	TRBV12-3/TRBV12-4	many	CASRVTGTNGYTF	TGTGCCAGCAGAGTGACAGGGACAAATGGCTACACCTTC
TRBJ2-7	NA	13	TRBV3-1	few	CASSQDIYYEQYF	TGTGCCAGCAGCCAAGACATCTACTACGAGCAGTACTTC
TRBJ2-3	TRBD2	16	TRBV20-1	NA	CSARDKSAGLKYTQYF	TGCAGTGCTAGAGATAAATCAGCGGGGTTGAAATATACGCAGTATTTT